This TCR beta chain was sequenced during a study of T-cell reconstitution after alpha-beta-depleted transplantation in children. The CDR3 is made up of 11 amino acids. Germline CDR1 reads MDHEN; CDR2 reads SYDVKM. Trimming left V 6 bases short and J 14 bases short, with 16 bases between. This clonotype was counted ten times or more. Its antigen remains unidentified. Study-wide results and caveats: Some patients showed high day-60 TCRbeta diversity, which derived from surviving recipient T cells and thymic progenitors. Reportedly, roughly two months post-transplant, alpha-beta T cells arose from several hundred expanded graft clones. Hyperexpanded clones declined; after one year, newly produced T cells mostly supplied diversity.

Unique molecular identifiers featured in how the TCRbeta library was prepared. MiXCR, run by TCRdb on the PCR reads, gives a single entry per CDR3 protein. In the table there are 110,000 or so distinct CDR3 sequences, approximately 6.9% of which are singletons. The sequencing here drew on PBMCs, mostly from graft donor cells, taken 360 days after TCRalphabeta/CD19-depleted stem cell transplant. The rearrangement joins TRBV28 to TRBJ1-2; a weak D match, TRBD1 (5 bases). The clonotype was recovered from a male patient between 2 and 10 years old who had a stem cell transplant for acute lymphoblastic leukemia, so the T cells may come from the graft donor. The CDR3 coding sequence is TGTGCCAGCAGCCCTGGACACCTCGGGACCTTC. It specifies CASSPGHLGTF.